A selection of T cell receptor beta chains follows, all from one sample in a study of blood T cells in healthy people across ages. TCRdb re-analysed the 5' RACE reads in MiXCR, keeping a single row per CDR3 protein. Of over a million distinct CDR3 sequences in the sample, under 30% were seen once. The sample was also linked to a second study, of T cells of mothers and their children.

The sequencing input was blood. The source is a girl aged 2-10 years in good health. CDR3s include the opening cysteine and the closing phenylalanine or tryptophan. The D gene is left open where the match is weak. Rows give clone size only sometimes, using once, few, many, or a class for an expanded clone.

14,NA,TRBJ2-7,NA,TRBV7-2,CASSPYRYYYEQYF,TGTGCCAGCAGCCCCTACAGGTACTACTACGAGCAGTACTTC
14,NA,TRBJ2-1,NA,TRBV5-1,CASRSGTLNNEQFF,TGCGCCAGCCGCTCCGGGACACTAAACAATGAGCAGTTCTTC
17,few,TRBJ2-7,TRBD1,TRBV9,CASSPELPGQMGYEQYF,TGTGCCAGCAGCCCGGAGCTACCGGGACAGATGGGCTACGAGCAGTACTTC
12,few,TRBJ1-2,NA,TRBV19,CASSIFLGGYTF,TGTGCCAGTAGTATATTTTTAGGAGGCTACACCTTC
13,NA,TRBJ2-1,TRBD1,TRBV10-3,CAIMDRGLNEQFF,TGTGCCATCATGGACAGGGGGCTGAATGAGCAGTTCTTC
12,few,TRBJ2-7,NA,TRBV6-2/TRBV6-3,CASSYPRYEQYF,TGTGCCAGCAGCTACCCACGGTACGAGCAGTACTTC
14,NA,TRBJ2-1,TRBD2,TRBV2,CASFSGGEYNEQFF,TGTGCCAGCTTTAGCGGGGGGGAATACAATGAGCAGTTCTTC
16,few,TRBJ1-6,TRBD1,TRBV2,CASSQVRDSLNSPLHF,TGTGCCAGCAGTCAAGTCCGGGACAGCCTAAATTCACCCCTCCACTTT
13,NA,TRBJ2-5,NA,TRBV7-9,CASSPSVTETQYF,TGTGCCAGCAGCCCCTCGGTCACGGAGACCCAGTACTTC
14,NA,TRBJ1-1,NA,TRBV29-1,CSVYRQGLNTEAFF,TGCAGCGTTTACCGGCAGGGTCTGAACACTGAAGCTTTCTTT
13,NA,TRBJ2-1,NA,TRBV20-1,CSARELAYNEQFF,TGCAGTGCTAGGGAGCTAGCCTACAATGAGCAGTTCTTC
14,few,TRBJ1-2,NA,TRBV6-5,CASNPGQGDYGYTF,TGTGCCAGCAACCCCGGTCAGGGCGACTATGGCTACACCTTC
12,NA,TRBJ2-7,NA,TRBV12-3/TRBV12-4,CARQGLPYEQYF,TGTGCCAGACAGGGCCTACCGTACGAGCAGTACTTC
15,few,TRBJ2-5,NA,TRBV5-1,CASSFWRKLQETQYF,TGCGCCAGCAGCTTTTGGCGGAAATTACAAGAGACCCAGTACTTC
16,few,TRBJ1-1,TRBD1,TRBV2,CASSESRDRVYTEAFF,TGTGCCAGCAGTGAATCCCGGGACAGGGTTTACACTGAAGCTTTCTTT
14,NA,TRBJ2-5,TRBD2,TRBV7-2,CASSLAPGRETRYF,TGTGCCAGCAGCTTAGCCCCGGGGAGGGAGACCCGGTACTTC
19,few,TRBJ1-6,NA,TRBV21-1,CASSLKKGCNSSYNSPLHF,TGTGCCAGCAGCCTAAAAAAGGGGTGCAATAGCTCCTATAATTCACCCCTCCACTTT
17,NA,TRBJ1-5,NA,TRBV7-9,CASSQGGIFRGHQPQLF,TGTGCCAGCAGCCAAGGGGGTATTTTCAGAGGTCATCAGCCCCAGCTTTTT
14,NA,TRBJ1-4,NA,TRBV10-3,CAIRRDPSNEKLFF,TGTGCCATCAGACGGGACCCTAGCAATGAAAAACTGTTTTTT
18,NA,TRBJ2-1,TRBD2,TRBV20-1,CSARDLSGASGSDNEQFF,TGCAGTGCTAGAGATCTCTCGGGGGCTAGCGGGAGTGACAATGAGCAGTTCTTC
15,NA,TRBJ2-3,NA,TRBV2,CASTSRPASTDTQYF,TGTGCCAGCACTTCTCGGCCTGCCAGCACAGATACGCAGTATTTT
14,NA,TRBJ1-1,TRBD1,TRBV5-6,CASSLTRGLTEAFF,TGTGCCAGCAGCTTGACCAGGGGGCTCACTGAAGCTTTCTTT
15,few,TRBJ2-2,TRBD2,TRBV12-3/TRBV12-4,CASSESGRNTGELFF,TGTGCCAGCAGTGAGAGCGGGAGGAACACCGGGGAGCTGTTTTTT
16,NA,TRBJ2-7,TRBD1,TRBV4-3,CASSRAPTGGFYEQYF,TGCGCCAGCAGCCGAGCTCCGACAGGGGGTTTCTACGAGCAGTACTTC
14,NA,TRBJ2-7,NA,TRBV29-1,CSGIRSGPPREQYF,TGCAGCGGGATCCGATCGGGCCCTCCGAGAGAGCAGTACTTC
14,NA,TRBJ1-2,TRBD1,TRBV6-6,CASSTGRQGQGYTF,TGTGCCAGCAGTACGGGGAGACAGGGCCAAGGCTACACCTTC
16,NA,TRBJ2-2,TRBD1,TRBV7-9,CASSFRAGGAPGELFF,TGTGCCAGCAGCTTCCGGGCAGGGGGCGCACCCGGGGAGCTGTTTTTT
16,few,TRBJ2-3,NA,TRBV6-5,CASSYSPGSSTDTQYF,TGTGCCAGCAGTTACTCGCCGGGGTCTAGCACAGATACGCAGTATTTT
17,NA,TRBJ2-3,TRBD1,TRBV20-1,CSARDTDRVFVTDTQYF,TGCAGTGCTAGAGATACCGACAGGGTGTTTGTCACAGATACGCAGTATTTT
14,NA,TRBJ2-3,NA,TRBV6-2/TRBV6-3,CASSYVGAADTQYF,TGTGCCAGCAGTTACGTTGGGGCAGCAGATACGCAGTATTTT
15,NA,TRBJ1-5,NA,TRBV5-1,CASSLAGDSNQPQHF,TGCGCCAGCAGCTTGGCGGGGGATAGCAATCAGCCCCAGCATTTT
15,NA,TRBJ2-1,TRBD1,TRBV7-9,CASSSPDREVNEQFF,TGTGCCAGCAGCTCGCCGGACAGGGAGGTCAATGAGCAGTTCTTC
14,many,TRBJ2-1,TRBD1,TRBV27,CASSLQGSYNEQFF,TGTGCCAGCAGCTTACAGGGGTCCTACAATGAGCAGTTCTTC
15,few,TRBJ1-3,TRBD1,TRBV4-1,CASSQGDRGAITIYF,TGCGCCAGCAGCCAAGGGGACAGGGGGGCAATCACCATATATTTT
16,NA,TRBJ2-7,NA,TRBV6-5,CASSYQTGPQSYEQYF,TGTGCCAGCAGCTACCAGACAGGCCCTCAATCCTACGAGCAGTACTTC
15,NA,TRBJ1-2,NA,TRBV7-2,CASSLASGTDYGYTF,TGTGCCAGCAGCTTAGCCTCCGGGACGGATTATGGCTACACCTTC
13,NA,TRBJ2-1,NA,TRBV10-3,CAISGDLYNEQFF,TGTGCCATCAGTGGGGACTTGTACAATGAGCAGTTCTTC
14,few,TRBJ2-5,NA,TRBV28,CAGSPPHLQETQYF,TGTGCCGGCAGTCCCCCTCACCTTCAAGAGACCCAGTACTTC
17,NA,TRBJ2-3,TRBD2,TRBV20-1,CSARDFFGGRNLDTQYF,TGCAGTGCTAGAGATTTTTTCGGCGGGAGGAATTTAGATACGCAGTATTTT
14,NA,TRBJ2-5,NA,TRBV7-2,CASSSQGGTETQYF,TGTGCCAGCAGCTCACAGGGCGGGACGGAGACCCAGTACTTC
15,few,TRBJ2-7,NA,TRBV28,CASSFGGLPFYEQYF,TGTGCCAGCAGCTTCGGGGGTCTCCCCTTCTACGAGCAGTACTTC
12,NA,TRBJ2-4,NA,TRBV28,CASSKTTDIQYF,TGTGCCAGCAGCAAAACAACGGACATTCAGTACTTC
13,few,TRBJ1-4,NA,TRBV29-1,CSVFHGGLEKLFF,TGCAGCGTATTCCACGGCGGGTTAGAAAAACTGTTTTTT
12,few,TRBJ2-7,NA,TRBV29-1,CSVVWQGYEQYF,TGCAGCGTTGTATGGCAGGGCTACGAGCAGTACTTC
16,NA,TRBJ2-1,TRBD2,TRBV5-1,CASSSVIAGVHNEQFF,TGCGCCAGCAGCTCTGTTATAGCGGGAGTCCACAATGAGCAGTTCTTC
17,NA,TRBJ1-3,NA,TRBV20-1,CSAQTHTRGSGGNTIYF,TGCAGTGCCCAGACGCACACGAGGGGGAGCGGAGGAAACACCATATATTTT
13,few,TRBJ1-1,NA,TRBV29-1,CSGLRGWNTEAFF,TGCAGCGGACTCAGGGGCTGGAACACTGAAGCTTTCTTT
16,NA,TRBJ2-6,NA,TRBV7-9,CASSLGGISGANVLTF,TGTGCCAGCAGCTTAGGGGGGATCTCTGGGGCCAACGTCCTGACTTTC